This TCR beta chain came from a study of glioma-infiltrating T cells. Using RNA template, CDR3s of TCR alpha and beta were amplified with iRepertoire arm-PCR. One entry per CDR3 protein, called by TCRdb with MiXCR from the multiplex PCR reads. The profile covers roughly 190,000 distinct CDR3 sequences, with 32% appearing a single time and around 20% taken by the ten largest. There are many counts of this clonotype. Germline lookup yields CDR1 SGHVS and CDR2 FNYEAQ. Trimming at V came to 3 bases and at J to 1 base, leaving 3 bases not matched to a gene. This CDR3 is 16 amino acids long. The sequence derives from a human donor with low-grade glioma or glioblastoma, undergoing nonglioma brain surgery, or in good health (not recorded which). Sample: glioma tissue, nonneoplastic brain tissue, or PBMCs (not recorded which). The gene calls are TRBV7-6 and TRBJ2-5, with 12 bases aligning to TRBD2. In DNA, the CDR3 is TGTGCCAGCAGCTTGGGACTAGCGGGCCGCCAAGAGACCCAGTACTTC. Protein sequence: CASSLGLAGRQETQYF.